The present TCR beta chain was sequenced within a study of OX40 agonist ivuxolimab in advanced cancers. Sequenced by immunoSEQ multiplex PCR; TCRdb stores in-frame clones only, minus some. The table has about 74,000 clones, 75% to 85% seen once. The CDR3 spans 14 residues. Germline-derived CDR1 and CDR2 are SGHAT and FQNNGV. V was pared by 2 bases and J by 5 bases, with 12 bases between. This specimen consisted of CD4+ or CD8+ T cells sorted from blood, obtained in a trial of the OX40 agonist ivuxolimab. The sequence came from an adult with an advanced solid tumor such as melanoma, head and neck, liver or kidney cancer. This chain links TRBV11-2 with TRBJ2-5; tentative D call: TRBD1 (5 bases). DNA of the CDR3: TGTGCCAGCAGCTTAAGTACAGGCTCGGAGACCCAGTACTTC. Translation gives CASSLSTGSETQYF. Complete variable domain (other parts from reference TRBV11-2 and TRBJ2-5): EAGVAQSPRYKIIEKRQSVAFWCNPISGHATLYWYQQILGQGPKLLIQFQNNGVVDDSQLPKDRFSAERLKGVDSTLKIQPAKLEDSAVYLCASSLSTGSETQYFGPGTRLLVL.